One sample yielded the 21 T cell receptor beta chains listed below, sequenced in a study of T cell responses to AZD1222 COVID-19 vaccine. The data were produced by immunoSEQ multiplex PCR, yet TCRdb's version contains in-frame clones alone and is incomplete. Among over 100,000 clones, roughly 93% were seen once, and the ten largest hold around 0.99%. Sample: peripheral blood, taken 28 days after the second AZD1222 dose. The receptors originated from an adult who received the AZD1222 COVID-19 vaccine.

The J gene is TRBJ2-3, the V gene TRBV5-1; 9 bases are shared with TRBD1. Germline CDR1 and CDR2: SGHRS and YFSETQ. J was trimmed by 1 base and V by 5 bases; bases with no gene match: 5. This CDR3 has 15 amino acids. CDR3 nucleotide sequence: TGCGCCAGCAGTTCCGGGACAGGGCGCACAGATACGCAGTATTTT. This encodes CASSSGTGRTDTQYF.

The V call is TRBV27, the J call TRBJ2-1, with TRBD2 matching over 7 bases. V lost 1 base to trimming and J lost 4 bases; unmatched junction nucleotides: 4. The germline CDR1 and CDR2 sequences are MNHEY and SMNVEV (reference sequence). The CDR3 is 15 residues long. CDR3 amino acids: CASSLFPSGYNEQFF. In DNA form, the CDR3 reads TGTGCCAGCAGTTTATTTCCTAGCGGATACAATGAGCAGTTCTTC.

V usage is TRBV18 and J usage is TRBJ2-3, with D unresolved. Per the germline V gene, CDR1 is KGHSH and CDR2 is LQKENI. V lost 1 base and J 0 bases, leaving 11 bases between the germline ends. The CDR3 length is 16 residues. The chain's CDR3 is CASSPQNWRSTDTQYF. In DNA, the CDR3 is TGTGCCAGCTCACCACAAAATTGGCGTAGCACAGATACGCAGTATTTT.

The rearrangement joins TRBV7-2 to TRBJ1-5; D call uncertain. There are 16 residues in the CDR3. Looked up from germline, CDR1 is SGHTA and CDR2 is FQGNSA. Trimming took 2 bases from V and 4 from J, leaving 15 bases between them. CDR3 sequence: CASSLLGYVVNQPQHF. The CDR3 DNA reads as TGTGCCAGCAGCTTACTTGGTTATGTGGTAAATCAGCCCCAGCATTTT.

The rearrangement joins TRBV11-2 to TRBJ2-5; D remains unclear. In germline, CDR1 is SGHAT, CDR2 FQNNGV. This CDR3 is built from 14 residues. V dropped 1 base and J dropped 2 bases, with 8 bases sitting between them. In DNA, the CDR3 is TGTGCCAGCAGCTTAGGGGCCAGACAAGAGACCCAGTACTTC. Translating it yields CASSLGARQETQYF.

The chain carries TRBV9 and TRBJ1-2; a possible D gene is TRBD1 (6 bases). The CDR3 spans 15 residues. The germline V and J ends were trimmed by 3 bases and 2 bases, with 14 bases remaining between them. Per the germline V gene, CDR1 is SGDLS and CDR2 is YYNGEE. CDR3 sequence: CASSARTRGNYGYTF. The CDR3 coding sequence is TGTGCCAGCAGCGCCCGAACCAGGGGAAACTATGGCTACACCTTC.

Notes on this clone: At one end the junction does not follow the germline gene, possibly because of a read error. The chain combines TRBV3-1 (or the pseudogene TRBV3-2) with TRBJ1-1; D might be TRBD1 (5 bases). Germline V lookup: CDR1 LGHDT, CDR2 YNNKEL (reference sequence). The CDR3 runs to 14 residues. The CDR3 DNA reads TGTGCCAGCATCCAAACCGGGGGAGGGACTGAAGCTTTCTTT. It translates to CASIQTGGGTEAFF.

The CDR3, as DNA: TGTGCCAGCAGTTCCCCCAGGCGTGCTGAAGCTTTCTTT. Protein product: CASSSPRRAEAFF. The rearrangement uses TRBV6-5 and TRBJ1-1; D gene unclear. The CDR3 has 13 residues. Germline loops: CDR1 MNHEY, CDR2 SVGAGI. The germline V and J ends were trimmed by 4 bases and 6 bases, with 12 bases remaining between them.

The V gene is TRBV5-1, the J gene TRBJ1-3, with no clear D. The CDR3 consists of 15 residues. The germline gives CDR1 SGHRS, CDR2 YFSETQ. V was pared by 4 bases and J by 0 bases, with 11 bases between. The CDR3 sequence is CASSLTLGSGNTIYF. In DNA, the CDR3 is TGCGCCAGCAGCCTGACTTTGGGCTCTGGAAACACCATATATTTT.

This clone was counted a few times. V gene TRBV19 combines with J gene TRBJ1-3; D unresolved. The CDR3 has 10 amino acids. In germline, CDR1 is LNHDA, CDR2 SQIVND (reference sequence). V lost 11 bases, J lost 5 bases, and 7 bases lay in between. CDR3 protein: CASERNTIYF. In nucleotides, the CDR3 is TGTGCCTCTGAGCGAAACACCATATATTTT. Looking up the rest from reference TRBV19 and TRBJ1-3 gives the full variable domain: DGGITQSPKYLFRKEGQNVTLSCEQNLNHDAMYWYRQDPGQGLRLIYYSQIVNDFQKGDIAEGYSVSREKKESFPLTVTSAQKNPTAFYLCASERNTIYFGEGSWLTVV.

This chain connects TRBV4-1 to TRBJ2-1, with D possibly TRBD2 on 5 matching bases. This CDR3 comprises 15 residues. Germline-derived CDR1 and CDR2 are MGHRA and YSYEKL. V shed 1 base and J shed 6 bases, with 13 bases lying between them. The CDR3: CASSQVGTRANEQFF. CDR3 bases: TGCGCCAGCAGCCAAGTCGGTACTAGAGCCAATGAGCAGTTCTTC.

The chain joins TRBV21-1 to TRBJ1-2; the table's D call, TRBD1, was not checked against the DNA. TRBV21-1 is a pseudogene. The CDR3 contains 13 residues. The chain's CDR3 is CASSIQGGYGYTF. As DNA, the CDR3 is TGTGCCAGCAGCATCCAGGGGGGCTATGGCTACACCTTC.

The chain employs TRBV28 and TRBJ1-2, with 8 positions matching TRBD1. Trimming took 4 bases from V and 4 from J; bases not matched to a gene: 5. The CDR3 sequence is 14 residues long. CDR1 MDHEN and CDR2 SYDVKM come from the germline V gene. The DNA of the CDR3 is TGTGCCAGCAGTTCTCCAGGGGGCCGCTATGGCTACACCTTC. Amino acid sequence: CASSSPGGRYGYTF.

J is TRBJ1-1 and V is TRBV7-9; no definite D call. Germline loops: CDR1 SEHNR, CDR2 FQNEAQ (reference sequence). This CDR3 is 15 amino acids long. The V gene lost 3 bases and the J gene lost 4 bases, with 15 bases spanning the gap. The CDR3 here is CASSLSGLGSTEAFF. The CDR3 DNA follows: TGTGCCAGCAGCTTGTCAGGACTGGGCAGCACTGAAGCTTTCTTT.

The sample holds a few counts of this clone. The rearrangement links TRBV18 to TRBJ2-3; D ambiguous. CDR3 size: 11 residues. From germline, CDR1 is KGHSH and CDR2 LQKENI. V lost 2 bases and J 6 bases, leaving 3 bases between the germline ends. This CDR3 reads CASSPWDTQYF. CDR3 bases: TGTGCCAGCTCACCATGGGATACGCAGTATTTT.

The rearrangement uses TRBV9 and TRBJ2-7; 10 nucleotides align to TRBD2. V lost 4 bases, J lost 6 bases, and 7 bases stayed unmatched. This CDR3 has 14 residues. Germline V lookup: CDR1 SGDLS, CDR2 YYNGEE. This chain's CDR3 is CASSTLAGVTEQYF. DNA for the CDR3: TGTGCCAGCAGCACCCTAGCGGGAGTCACCGAGCAGTACTTC.

The chain has TRBV21-1 and TRBJ2-2; the D call of TRBD1 is as the table states it, not checked on the DNA. TRBV21-1 is assigned pseudogene status. The CDR3 loop spans 15 amino acids. In DNA form, the CDR3 reads TGTGCCAGCAGCAGATACAGGGGTCACACCGGGGAGCTGTTTTTT. Translating it yields CASSRYRGHTGELFF.

With regard to this clone: One end of the junction does not line up with germline, which may come from a read error. The gene calls are TRBV7-9 and TRBJ2-7; perhaps D is TRBD1 or TRBD2 (5 bases each). Per the germline V gene, CDR1 is SEHNR and CDR2 is FQNEAQ (reference sequence). The CDR3 spans 15 residues. In DNA, the CDR3 is TGTGCCAGCAGCTCGCCTCGAGGGGCCTCCGACGAGCAGTACTTC. Amino acid sequence: CASSSPRGASDEQYF.

This clone was counted a single time. The chain recombines TRBV6-5 with TRBJ1-2, with TRBD1 as a possible D gene (5 bases). This CDR3 spans 12 amino acids. Trimming left V 2 bases short and J 7 bases short, with 8 bases between. CDR1 and CDR2 (germline): MNHEY, SVGAGI. This CDR3 is CASSYGGAGYTF. In DNA form, the CDR3 reads TGTGCCAGCAGTTACGGGGGTGCTGGCTACACCTTC.

The chain combines TRBV20-1 with TRBJ2-3; D is perhaps TRBD1 or TRBD2 (5 bases each). Germline assignment: CDR1 DFQATT and CDR2 SNEGSKA (reference sequence). This CDR3 region has 12 residues. The V end was cut by 3 bases, the J end by 6 bases, with 10 bases between. DNA of the CDR3: TGCAGTGCTAGTGAGGGGTTTGATACGCAGTATTTT. It codes for CSASEGFDTQYF.

The J gene is TRBJ2-2, the V gene TRBV11-3; D not resolved. The CDR3 length is 13 residues. Trimming took off 2 bases at V and 4 bases at J, with 5 bases between the two ends. Germline V CDR1 and CDR2: SGHNT, YENEEA. CDR3 sequence: CASSLIATGELFF. The CDR3 DNA reads as TGTGCCAGCAGCTTAATCGCCACCGGGGAGCTGTTTTTT.